Listed below are T cell receptor beta chains from one sample, sequenced in a study of Ad26.COV2.S vaccination and SARS-CoV-2 variants. Clones were sequenced by immunoSEQ multiplex PCR, and TCRdb holds only the in-frame ones, with some missing. The sample holds some 370,000 clones; about 83% are singletons and the top ten take around 7%. Sample: peripheral blood, taken in a trial of Ad26.COV2.S vaccine versus placebo. All receptors derive from a person between 18 and 59 years old who received the Ad26.COV2.S COVID-19 vaccine or a placebo. Each CDR3 is given with its conserved first and last residue. D genes are given only for firm matches. Not all rows give a size; the values are once, few, many and, for expanded clones, a class.

>few|TRBJ2-5|TRBD1|TRBV19
TGTGCCAGTGGACCGACAGGGGCTCAAGAGACCCAGTACTTC
CASGPTGAQETQYF
>.|TRBJ2-2|.|TRBV15
TGTGCCACCAGCGACCCTGTTACACCGAACACCGGGGAGCTGTTTTTT
CATSDPVTPNTGELFF
>.|TRBJ1-2|.|TRBV5-1
TGCGCCAGCAGCGAACCCTCGGGGGGCTACACCTTC
CASSEPSGGYTF
>.|TRBJ1-1|.|TRBV28
TGTGCCAGCAGTTTGGGTAACACTGAAGCTTTCTTT
CASSLGNTEAFF
>.|TRBJ1-3|.|TRBV13
TGTGCCAGCAGCTTAGACACGATAGGGGCCGGAAACACCATATATTTT
CASSLDTIGAGNTIYF
>.|TRBJ2-3|.|TRBV27
TGTGCCAGCAGTTCGTCCCTAAGACTTACAGATACGCAGTATTTT
CASSSSLRLTDTQYF
>.|TRBJ2-1|.|TRBV25-1
TGTGCCAGCAGTGGAGACAATGAGCAGTTCTTC
CASSGDNEQFF
>.|TRBJ2-1|.|TRBV15
TGTGCCACCAGCAGAGATCTGGCCCTCTCGGGGAGGCAGTTCTTC
CATSRDLALSGRQFF
>.|TRBJ1-4|.|TRBV19
TGTGCCAGTAGTCTAGACAGATGGGATGAAAAACTGTTTTTT
CASSLDRWDEKLFF
>.|TRBJ2-7|TRBD2|TRBV11-3
TGTGCCAGCAGGGCTAGCGGGAGCTTCCGCGAGCAGTACTTC
CASRASGSFREQYF
>.|TRBJ2-3|.|TRBV7-3
TGTGCCAGCAGCGACACAGGCCCCACAGATACGCAGTATTTT
CASSDTGPTDTQYF
>.|TRBJ2-2|TRBD1|TRBV11-3
TGTGCCAGCAGCCTCAGGGGGACCGGGGAGCTGTTTTTT
CASSLRGTGELFF
>.|TRBJ2-5|.|TRBV29-1
TGCAGCGTTCGGGGGCACAAGACGACCCAGTACTTC
CSVRGHKTTQYF
>.|TRBJ2-4|.|TRBV7-9
TGTGCCAGCAGCTCGACTCTAGACAGGTACCCAGCCAAAAACATTCAGTACTTC
CASSSTLDRYPAKNIQYF
>.|TRBJ1-2|.|TRBV5-4
TGTGCCAGCAGCTTGAAGGGGTTGGGAGGCTACACCTTC
CASSLKGLGGYTF
>.|TRBJ1-1|.|TRBV7-9
TGTGCCAGCAGCTGGTATGGGAACACTGAAGCTTTCTTT
CASSWYGNTEAFF
>.|TRBJ2-5|TRBD2|TRBV5-1
TGCGCCAGCAGCTTGACTAGCGGGAGGGCCGTGGGGACCCAGTACTTC
CASSLTSGRAVGTQYF
>few|TRBJ2-7|.|TRBV6-5
TGTGCCAGCAGTTACTCGTCTGGGGGTATCTACGAGCAGTACTTC
CASSYSSGGIYEQYF
>.|TRBJ1-1|.|TRBV2
TGTGCCAGCAGTGAAAGACAGCTGTTGAACACTGAAGCTTTCTTT
CASSERQLLNTEAFF
>.|TRBJ1-2|.|TRBV7-2
TGTGCCAGCAGCTTAGAGACTTGGTTCGGCTACACCTTC
CASSLETWFGYTF
>.|TRBJ1-4|.|TRBV6-5
TGTGCCAGCAGTTACGGGGCGACAGCCTCTAATGAAAAACTGTTTTTT
CASSYGATASNEKLFF
>.|TRBJ2-5|.|TRBV9
TGTGCCAGCAGCGACGGTATTCAAGAGACCCAGTACTTC
CASSDGIQETQYF
>once|TRBJ1-2|.|TRBV2
TGTGCCAGCAGTGAAAAAGGCTATGGCTACACCTTC
CASSEKGYGYTF